The 25 T cell receptor beta chains listed next were all sequenced from one sample in a study of molecular identifiers for immune sequencing clone quantification. MiXCR, applied by TCRdb to the PCR reads, yields one record per CDR3 protein. Among approximately 550,000 distinct CDR3 sequences, about 20% were seen once, and the ten largest hold about 0.8%. Sequencing was done on a sample of naive CD8+ T cells from blood, with Jurkat cell RNA spiked in. Described subset: FACS-sorted CD8+CD4-CCR7+CD45RA+ naive T cells. All receptors come from a human donor in good health. Some libraries in this study had Jurkat cell RNA spiked in.

A remark on this clonotype: Being one base from a much bigger clone, this may be a read error. DNA of the CDR3: TGTGCCAGCAGCTTAGTTGCTGAAAAAGAGGCCCAGTACTTC. Protein sequence: CASSLVAEKEAQYF. The rearrangement uses TRBV7-2 and TRBJ2-5; D gene uncertain. The CDR3 loop spans 14 amino acids. Germline V lookup: CDR1 SGHTA, CDR2 FQGNSA.

This chain connects TRBV21-1 to TRBJ1-2. TRBV21-1 is marked as a pseudogene. The CDR3 is 18 residues long. CDR3 DNA sequence: TGTGCCAGCAGCAAAAATCTCGTTTCGTCTGGGGCTAACTATGGCTACACCTTC. Amino acid sequence: CASSKNLVSSGANYGYTF.

The chain carries TRBV7-9 and TRBJ1-1; possibly TRBD1 for D (5 bases). Germline loops: CDR1 SEHNR, CDR2 FQNEAQ (reference sequence). This CDR3 has 14 residues. Deletions cut 1 base from V and 3 bases from J, with 9 bases between. For the CDR3, the DNA is TGTGCCAGCAGCTTAGTTCCCAGGGACACTGAAGCTTTCTTT. As protein: CASSLVPRDTEAFF.

The chain combines TRBV24-1 with TRBJ1-2; D remains ambiguous. This CDR3 is 12 amino acids long. Trimming removed 7 bases from V and 4 bases from J, with 9 bases in between. Germline CDR1 and CDR2: KGHDR and SFDVKD. CDR3 in amino acids: CATSRVGYGYTF. Here the CDR3 DNA reads TGTGCCACCAGCCGGGTCGGCTATGGCTACACCTTC.

The V and J genes are TRBV12-3 or TRBV12-4 and TRBJ2-2, with D possibly matching TRBD2 (6 bases). The CDR3 has 17 amino acids. Trimming pared 2 bases from V and 4 bases from J, leaving 17 bases between. The CDR3 DNA reads as TGTGCCAGCAGTTTACTCGGAGCCGGGGGTATCACCGGGGAGCTGTTTTTT. This encodes CASSLLGAGGITGELFF.

This clonotype occurred many times. The genes are TRBV6-5 and TRBJ1-4, with 8 bases aligning to TRBD1. The CDR3 sequence is 14 residues long. J was trimmed by 8 bases and V by 6 bases; bases with no gene match: 8. CDR1 and CDR2 (germline): MNHEY, SVGAGI. CDR3: CASRPDRAREKLFF. The CDR3 bases are TGTGCCAGCAGGCCGGACAGGGCTCGCGAAAAACTGTTTTTT.

The chain has TRBV30 and TRBJ2-2; 7 bases map to TRBD1. The germline CDR1 and CDR2 sequences are GTSNPN and SVGIG (reference sequence). V was clipped by 2 bases and J by 6 bases; unmatched bases: 3. This CDR3 spans 13 amino acids. The CDR3 here is CAWSTTGSGELFF. The DNA for the CDR3 is TGTGCCTGGAGTACGACAGGGTCCGGGGAGCTGTTTTTT.

This clonotype was seen repeatedly, ten times or more. The rearrangement uses TRBV10-3 and TRBJ2-1; D gene unclear. The germline gives CDR1 ENHRY, CDR2 SYGVKD. This CDR3 is built from 12 residues. Trimming shortened V by 6 bases and J by 10 bases, and 13 bases separated the two germline ends. The chain's CDR3 is CAIRTLSTEQFF. Written as DNA, the CDR3 is TGTGCCATCAGAACCCTATCCACGGAGCAGTTCTTC.

This clonotype was detected only a few times. The chain combines TRBV9 with TRBJ2-1, with 11 nucleotides matching TRBD2. V lost 6 bases and J lost 6; bases outside the gene matches: 8. Germline V gives CDR1 SGDLS, CDR2 YYNGEE. The CDR3 contains 15 residues. CDR3 loop: CASNPHGTSGNEQFF. DNA of the CDR3: TGTGCCAGCAACCCACACGGGACTAGCGGCAATGAGCAGTTCTTC.

The rearrangement links TRBV20-1 to TRBJ2-1; weak D call: TRBD2 (6 bases). This CDR3 is built from 13 residues. Trimming shortened V by 7 bases and J by 5 bases, and 15 bases separated the two germline ends. Germline assignment: CDR1 DFQATT and CDR2 SNEGSKA (reference sequence). DNA of the CDR3: TGCAGTGTCCCGAGACTAGTTGACAATGAGCAGTTCTTC. This translates into CSVPRLVDNEQFF.

In this sample, this clonotype turned up many times. The chain joins TRBV5-6 to TRBJ1-5; TRBD1 is a possible D gene (6 bases). Trimming removed 4 bases at V and 3 bases at J, with 11 bases between. Germline lookup yields CDR1 SGHDT and CDR2 YYEEEE. This CDR3 has 14 amino acids. CDR3 sequence (DNA): TGTGCCAGCAGCACTACAGGGTACAATCAGCCCCAGCATTTT. Its translation is CASSTTGYNQPQHF.

CDR3 protein: CASSHKTGYEQYF. The CDR3, as DNA: TGTGCCAGCAGCCATAAGACAGGGTACGAGCAGTACTTC. The V call is TRBV5-4, the J call TRBJ2-7, with 7 bases identical to TRBD1. This CDR3 is 13 amino acids long. The germline V gene has CDR1 SGHNT and CDR2 YYREEE (reference sequence). J gave up 4 bases and V 4 bases, and 5 bases lay outside the gene matches.

V is TRBV12-3 or TRBV12-4 and J is TRBJ1-2; D is ambiguous. The CDR3 is 13 amino acids. The ends were cut back, 6 bases at V and 0 bases at J, with 8 bases in the middle. The CDR3 here is CASSLLANYGYTF. CDR3 DNA sequence: TGTGCCAGCAGCCTATTAGCTAACTATGGCTACACCTTC.

The sample holds a few counts of this clonotype. The genes are TRBV7-9 and TRBJ2-3, with TRBD2 matching 11 bases. The CDR3 is made up of 21 amino acids. Germline CDR1 reads SEHNR; CDR2 reads FQNEAQ (reference sequence). V lost 4 bases to trimming and J lost 3 bases; unmatched junction nucleotides: 21. The CDR3 region has the DNA TGTGCCAGCAGCTCGACAAGAGAGAAGGGTAGCGGGGGGGCGATGACAGATACGCAGTATTTT. Translation: CASSSTREKGSGGAMTDTQYF.

A few counts support this clonotype. CDR3 sequence (DNA): TGTGCCAGCAGCATATTATCTGCAGGGGGGGATGGCTACACCTTC. This codes for CASSILSAGGDGYTF. The chain combines TRBV7-9 with TRBJ1-2; TRBD1 aligns across 7 bases. With V trimmed by 5 bases and J by 6 bases, 12 bases remained unmatched. The length of the CDR3 is 15 residues. Germline-derived CDR1 and CDR2 are SEHNR and FQNEAQ (reference sequence).

This clonotype has only a few counts. The chain joins TRBV7-9 to TRBJ1-5; 12 nucleotides agree with TRBD1. Germline loops: CDR1 SEHNR, CDR2 FQNEAQ (reference sequence). The CDR3 is made up of 16 amino acids. V shed 0 bases and J 6 bases; nucleotides not matched to a gene: 3. The CDR3 sequence: CASSLAGQGAGQPQHF. The CDR3 DNA sequence: TGTGCCAGCAGCTTAGCGGGACAGGGGGCGGGTCAGCCCCAGCATTTT. The whole variable domain, filled in from reference TRBV7-9 and TRBJ1-5, reads DTGVSQNPRHKITKRGQNVTFRCDPISEHNRLYWYRQTLGQGPEFLTYFQNEAQLEKSRLLSDRFSAERPKGSFSTLEIQRTEQGDSAMYLCASSLAGQGAGQPQHFGDGTRLSIL.

This clonotype was detected ten times or more. The CDR3 nucleotides are TGTGCCAGCAGCCTTGGGACAGGGACTAAGGTCGAGCAGTACTTC. Translated, it gives CASSLGTGTKVEQYF. The chain carries TRBV7-9 and TRBJ2-7, with TRBD1 matching 9 bases. There are 15 residues in the CDR3. Trimming took 5 bases from V and 6 from J; bases not matched to a gene: 11. Germline CDR1 reads SEHNR; CDR2 reads FQNEAQ (reference sequence).

This clonotype was seen ten or more times. The chain has TRBV27 and TRBJ1-1, with D hard to call. Looked up from germline, CDR1 is MNHEY and CDR2 is SMNVEV (reference sequence). V gave up 6 bases and J gave up 2 bases, with 10 bases separating them. This CDR3 region has 13 residues. CDR3 residues: CASSTGRNTEAFF. Here the CDR3 DNA reads TGTGCCAGCAGCACCGGCCGTAACACTGAAGCTTTCTTT.

This clonotype was found a few times. In DNA, the CDR3 is TGTGCCAGCAGCGACAGGGATAGCAATCAGCCCCAGCATTTT. Translation: CASSDRDSNQPQHF. V is TRBV11-2 and J is TRBJ1-5; 7 bases fit TRBD1. CDR1 and CDR2 (germline): SGHAT, FQNNGV. This CDR3 comprises 14 residues. With V trimmed by 5 bases and J by 0 bases, 1 base remained unmatched.

This clonotype was found a few times. The chain joins TRBV20-1 to TRBJ2-7; a possible D gene is TRBD1 (5 bases). Trimming removed 0 bases at V and 0 bases at J, with 12 bases between. This CDR3 comprises 15 residues. The germline V gene has CDR1 DFQATT and CDR2 SNEGSKA (reference sequence). CDR3 DNA sequence: TGCAGTGCTAGAGACGACAGCACTGTCTCCTACGAGCAGTACTTC. Its protein product is CSARDDSTVSYEQYF.

This clonotype was counted between two and nine times. CDR3 sequence reads: CSARDYREGPHEQYF. CDR3 in DNA: TGCAGTGCTAGAGATTACCGGGAGGGCCCTCACGAGCAGTACTTC. The chain uses TRBV20-1 and TRBJ2-7; 8 bases line up with TRBD2. CDR3 length: 15 amino acids. The germline V gene has CDR1 DFQATT and CDR2 SNEGSKA (reference sequence). V dropped 0 bases and J dropped 5; count of bases not matched to a gene: 9.

This clonotype was seen repeatedly, ten times or more. The chain is built from TRBV28 and TRBJ1-5; 8 positions match TRBD1. Per the germline V gene, CDR1 is MDHEN and CDR2 is SYDVKM. V was clipped by 5 bases and J by 6 bases; unmatched bases: 9. The CDR3 consists of 15 residues. In DNA, the CDR3 is TGTGCCAGCAGTGACTCCGGGACAGGCGGTCAGCCCCAGCATTTT. Its translation is CASSDSGTGGQPQHF.

A remark on this clonotype: Germline and junction disagree at one end, which may indicate a read error. The rearrangement joins TRBV5-3 to TRBJ1-6; 7 bases align to TRBD1. TRBV5-3 qualifies as an ORF whose function is uncertain. The CDR3 is made up of 15 amino acids. CDR3 sequence: CASSLTDRNGSPLHF. CDR3 coding DNA: TGTGCCAGCAGCTTAACGGACAGGAACGGATCACCCCTCCACTTT.

This clonotype was observed many times. The chain is built from TRBV13 and TRBJ2-5; D remains unclear. Germline V gene sequence: CDR1 PRHDT, CDR2 FYEKMQ (reference sequence). This CDR3 has 13 amino acids. Between the trimmed V and J ends, which lost 5 bases and 0 bases, there was a span of 7 bases. CDR3 loop: CASSTRNQETQYF. The CDR3 region has the DNA TGTGCCAGCAGCACGAGGAACCAAGAGACCCAGTACTTC.

This clonotype was recorded a few times. The chain joins TRBV9 to TRBJ2-7, with no clear D. Looked up from germline, CDR1 is SGDLS and CDR2 is YYNGEE. V was clipped by 1 base and J by 2 bases, with 10 bases between them. The CDR3 runs 14 residues. The CDR3 sequence is CASSVSDGAYEQYF. The CDR3 nucleotides read TGTGCCAGCAGCGTATCGGATGGGGCCTACGAGCAGTACTTC.